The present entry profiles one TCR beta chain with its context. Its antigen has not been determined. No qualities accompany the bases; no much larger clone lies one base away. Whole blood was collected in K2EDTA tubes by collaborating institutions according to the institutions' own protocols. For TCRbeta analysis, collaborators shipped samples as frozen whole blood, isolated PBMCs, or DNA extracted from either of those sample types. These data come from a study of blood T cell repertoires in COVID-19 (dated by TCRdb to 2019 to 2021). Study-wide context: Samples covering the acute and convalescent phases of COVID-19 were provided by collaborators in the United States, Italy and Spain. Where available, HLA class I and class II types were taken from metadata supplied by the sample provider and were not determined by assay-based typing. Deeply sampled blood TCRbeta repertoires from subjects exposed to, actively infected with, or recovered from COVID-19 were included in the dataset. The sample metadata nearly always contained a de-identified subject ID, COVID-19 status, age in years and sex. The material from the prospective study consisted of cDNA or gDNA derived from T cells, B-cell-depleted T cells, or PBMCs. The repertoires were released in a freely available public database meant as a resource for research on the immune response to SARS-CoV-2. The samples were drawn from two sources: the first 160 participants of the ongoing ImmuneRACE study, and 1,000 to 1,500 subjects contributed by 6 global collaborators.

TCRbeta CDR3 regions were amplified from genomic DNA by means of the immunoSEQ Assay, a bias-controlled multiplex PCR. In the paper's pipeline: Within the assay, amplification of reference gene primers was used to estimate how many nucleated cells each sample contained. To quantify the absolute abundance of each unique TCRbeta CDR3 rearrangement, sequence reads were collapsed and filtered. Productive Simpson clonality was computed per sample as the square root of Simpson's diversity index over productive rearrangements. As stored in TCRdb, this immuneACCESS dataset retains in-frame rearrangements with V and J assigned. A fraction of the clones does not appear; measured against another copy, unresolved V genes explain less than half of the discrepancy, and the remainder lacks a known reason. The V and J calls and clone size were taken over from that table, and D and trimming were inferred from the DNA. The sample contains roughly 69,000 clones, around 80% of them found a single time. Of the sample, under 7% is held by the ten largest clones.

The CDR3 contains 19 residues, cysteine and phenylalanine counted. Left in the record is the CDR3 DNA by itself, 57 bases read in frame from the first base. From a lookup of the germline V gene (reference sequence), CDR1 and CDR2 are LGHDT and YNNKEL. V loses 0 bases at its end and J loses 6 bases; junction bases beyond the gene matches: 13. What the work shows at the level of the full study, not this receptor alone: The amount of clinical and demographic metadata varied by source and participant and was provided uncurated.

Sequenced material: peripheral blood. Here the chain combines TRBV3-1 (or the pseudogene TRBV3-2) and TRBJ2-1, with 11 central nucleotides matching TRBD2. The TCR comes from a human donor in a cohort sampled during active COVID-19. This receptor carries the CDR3 CASSQDLLAGVLRRNEQFF. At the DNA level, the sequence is TGTGCCAGCAGCCAAGATTTACTAGCGGGGGTATTACGGCGCAATGAGCAGTTCTTC.